These 3 T cell receptor beta chains were sequenced from one sample in a study of cytotoxic CD8 clonotypes in ibrutinib-treated CLL. Only in-frame clones appear in the TCRdb table, and some are missing; sequencing was by immunoSEQ multiplex PCR. Among about 45,000 clones, over 60% were seen once, and the ten largest hold around a fifth. Sample: PBMCs, taken after 24 months of ibrutinib treatment. The receptors shown here come from a human donor with chronic lymphocytic leukemia.

CDR3 amino acids: CASSLAGTGTYGYTF. In nucleotides, the CDR3 is TGTGCCAGCAGCTTGGCCGGGACAGGGACCTATGGCTACACCTTC. The genes are TRBV5-4 and TRBJ1-2, with TRBD1 matching 9 bases. Germline CDR1 is SGHNT and CDR2 is YYREEE (reference sequence). J was trimmed by 4 bases and V by 0 bases; bases with no gene match: 4. This CDR3 has 15 amino acids.

This rearrangement joins TRBV5-1 to TRBJ2-1; 10 bases are shared with TRBD2. CDR1 and CDR2 from the germline V gene are SGHRS and YFSETQ. CDR3 length: 17 amino acids. The J segment lost 9 bases and the V segment lost 0 bases, leaving 12 bases of the junction unmatched. DNA for the CDR3: TGCGCCAGCAGCTTGGCGAGAAGCGGGGGGGCTGTAGGTGAGCAGTTCTTC. Protein: CASSLARSGGAVGEQFF. The full variable domain, its missing parts supplied by reference TRBV5-1 and TRBJ2-1, is KAGVTQTPRYLIKTRGQQVTLSCSPISGHRSVSWYQQTPGQGLQFLFEYFSETQRNKGNFPGRFSGRQFSNSRSEMNVSTLELGDSALYLCASSLARSGGAVGEQFFGPGTRLTVL.

The chain uses TRBV11-1 and TRBJ1-2; D is unclear. The CDR3 runs 14 residues. Trimming stripped 2 bases from V and 4 bases from J, with 11 bases between. CDR1 and CDR2 (germline): SGHAT, FQDESV (reference sequence). CDR3 amino acids: CASSLKGSPYGYTF. The CDR3 region has the DNA TGTGCCAGCAGCTTAAAGGGATCACCCTATGGCTACACCTTC.